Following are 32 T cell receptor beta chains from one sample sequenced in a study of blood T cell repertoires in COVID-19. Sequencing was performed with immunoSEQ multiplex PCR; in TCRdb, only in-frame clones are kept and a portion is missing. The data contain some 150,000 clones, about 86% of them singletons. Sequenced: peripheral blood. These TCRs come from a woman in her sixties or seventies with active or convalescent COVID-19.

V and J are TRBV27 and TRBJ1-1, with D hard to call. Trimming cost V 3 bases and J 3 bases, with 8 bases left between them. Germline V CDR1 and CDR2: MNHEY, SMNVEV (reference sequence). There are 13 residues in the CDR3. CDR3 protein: CASSLSVDTEAFF. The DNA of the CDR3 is TGTGCCAGCAGTTTGTCGGTGGACACTGAAGCTTTCTTT.

CDR3 sequence (DNA): TGTGCCAGCAGCTTGAACCAGGGTTCACCCCTCCACTTT. As protein: CASSLNQGSPLHF. The rearrangement links TRBV5-4 to TRBJ1-6; perhaps TRBD1 as D (5 bases). V was shortened by 1 base and J by 9 bases, with 8 bases between the two germline ends. CDR3 length: 13 residues. From germline, CDR1 is SGHNT and CDR2 YYREEE (reference sequence). Combining the CDR3 with reference TRBV5-4 and TRBJ1-6 gives the whole variable domain ETGVTQSPTHLIKTRGQQVTLRCSSQSGHNTVSWYQQALGQGPQFIFQYYREEENGRGNFPPRFSGLQFPNYSSELNVNALELDDSALYLCASSLNQGSPLHFGNGTRLTVT.

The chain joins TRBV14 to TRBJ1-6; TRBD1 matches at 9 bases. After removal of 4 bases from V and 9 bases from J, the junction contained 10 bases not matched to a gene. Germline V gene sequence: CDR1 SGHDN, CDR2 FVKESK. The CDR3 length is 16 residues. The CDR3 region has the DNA TGTGCCAGCAGCCGCGCGGGGACAGGGTCGGGTTCACCCCTCCACTTT. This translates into CASSRAGTGSGSPLHF.

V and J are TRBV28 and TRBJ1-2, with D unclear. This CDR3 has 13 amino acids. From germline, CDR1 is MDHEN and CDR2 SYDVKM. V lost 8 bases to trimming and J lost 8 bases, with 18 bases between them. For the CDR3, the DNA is TGTGCCAGCGCCCCCGCTCAACCCCTAGGCTACACCTTC. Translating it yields CASAPAQPLGYTF.

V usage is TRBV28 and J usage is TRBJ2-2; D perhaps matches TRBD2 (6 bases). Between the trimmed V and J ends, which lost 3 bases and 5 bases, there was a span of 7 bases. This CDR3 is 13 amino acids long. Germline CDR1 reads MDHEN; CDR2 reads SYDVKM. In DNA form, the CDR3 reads TGTGCCAGCAGTTTGGAGGGAACCGGGGAGCTGTTTTTT. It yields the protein CASSLEGTGELFF.

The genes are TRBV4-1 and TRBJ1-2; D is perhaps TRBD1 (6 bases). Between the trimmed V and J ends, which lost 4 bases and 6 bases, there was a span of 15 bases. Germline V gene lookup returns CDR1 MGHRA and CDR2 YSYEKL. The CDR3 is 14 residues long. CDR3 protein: CASSRGTRSDGYTF. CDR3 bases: TGCGCCAGCAGCCGAGGGACACGGAGCGATGGCTACACCTTC.

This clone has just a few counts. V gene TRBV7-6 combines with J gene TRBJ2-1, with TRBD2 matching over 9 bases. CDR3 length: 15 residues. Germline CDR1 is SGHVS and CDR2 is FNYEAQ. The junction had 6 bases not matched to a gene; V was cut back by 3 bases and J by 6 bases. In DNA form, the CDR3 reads TGTGCCAGCAGCTTGTATAGCGGGAGTTTCAATGAGCAGTTCTTC. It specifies CASSLYSGSFNEQFF.

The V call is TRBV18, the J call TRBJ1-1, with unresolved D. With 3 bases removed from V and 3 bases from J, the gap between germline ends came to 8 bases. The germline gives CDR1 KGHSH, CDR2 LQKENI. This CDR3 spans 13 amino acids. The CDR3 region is CASSPVGDTEAFF. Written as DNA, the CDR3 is TGTGCCAGCTCACCCGTGGGAGACACTGAAGCTTTCTTT.

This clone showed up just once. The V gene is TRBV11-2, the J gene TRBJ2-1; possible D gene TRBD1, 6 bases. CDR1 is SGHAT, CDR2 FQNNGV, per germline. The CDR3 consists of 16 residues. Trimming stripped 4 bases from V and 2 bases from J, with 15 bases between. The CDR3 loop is CASSSLGGRAYNEQFF. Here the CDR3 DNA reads TGTGCCAGCAGCTCCCTTGGGGGCCGTGCCTACAATGAGCAGTTCTTC. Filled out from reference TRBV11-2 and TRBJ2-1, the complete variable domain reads EAGVAQSPRYKIIEKRQSVAFWCNPISGHATLYWYQQILGQGPKLLIQFQNNGVVDDSQLPKDRFSAERLKGVDSTLKIQPAKLEDSAVYLCASSSLGGRAYNEQFFGPGTRLTVL.

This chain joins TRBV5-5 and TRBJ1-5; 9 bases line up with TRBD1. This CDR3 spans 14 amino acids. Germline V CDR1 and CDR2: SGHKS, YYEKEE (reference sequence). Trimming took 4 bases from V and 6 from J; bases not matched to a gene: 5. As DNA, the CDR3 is TGTGCCAGCAGCATCACAGGGGGCTCTCAGCCCCAGCATTTT. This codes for CASSITGGSQPQHF.

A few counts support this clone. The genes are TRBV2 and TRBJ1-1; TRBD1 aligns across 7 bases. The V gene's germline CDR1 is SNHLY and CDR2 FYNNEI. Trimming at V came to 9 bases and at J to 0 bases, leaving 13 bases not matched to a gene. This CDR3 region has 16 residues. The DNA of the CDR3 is TGTGCCAGGGGGTCAGACAGGGCAATCATGAACACTGAAGCTTTCTTT. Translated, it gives CARGSDRAIMNTEAFF.

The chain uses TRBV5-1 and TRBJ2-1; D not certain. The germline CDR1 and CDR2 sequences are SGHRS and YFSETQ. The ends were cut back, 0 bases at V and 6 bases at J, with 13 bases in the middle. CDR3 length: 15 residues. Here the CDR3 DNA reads TGCGCCAGCAGCTTGGACAGCTCCCCTGGCAATGAGCAGTTCTTC. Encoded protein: CASSLDSSPGNEQFF. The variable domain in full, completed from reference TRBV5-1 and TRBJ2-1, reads KAGVTQTPRYLIKTRGQQVTLSCSPISGHRSVSWYQQTPGQGLQFLFEYFSETQRNKGNFPGRFSGRQFSNSRSEMNVSTLELGDSALYLCASSLDSSPGNEQFFGPGTRLTVL.

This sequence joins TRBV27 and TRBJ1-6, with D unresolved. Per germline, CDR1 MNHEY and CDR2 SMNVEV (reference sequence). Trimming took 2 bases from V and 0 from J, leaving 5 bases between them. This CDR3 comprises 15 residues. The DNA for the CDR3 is TGTGCCAGCAGTTTAGGGAGCTCCTATAATTCACCCCTCCACTTT. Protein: CASSLGSSYNSPLHF.

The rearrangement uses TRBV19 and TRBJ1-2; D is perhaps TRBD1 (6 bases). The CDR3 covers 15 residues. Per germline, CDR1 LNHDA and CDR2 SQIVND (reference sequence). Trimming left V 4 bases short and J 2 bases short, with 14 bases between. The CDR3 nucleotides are TGTGCCAGTAGTAGGACAGCGGGGAACAACTATGGCTACACCTTC. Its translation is CASSRTAGNNYGYTF.

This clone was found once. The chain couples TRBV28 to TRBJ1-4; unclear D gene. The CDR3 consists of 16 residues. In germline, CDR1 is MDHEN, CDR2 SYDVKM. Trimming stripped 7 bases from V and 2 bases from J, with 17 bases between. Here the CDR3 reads CASIPVFVGTNEKLFF. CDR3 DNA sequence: TGTGCCAGCATCCCTGTTTTTGTGGGCACTAATGAAAAACTGTTTTTT.

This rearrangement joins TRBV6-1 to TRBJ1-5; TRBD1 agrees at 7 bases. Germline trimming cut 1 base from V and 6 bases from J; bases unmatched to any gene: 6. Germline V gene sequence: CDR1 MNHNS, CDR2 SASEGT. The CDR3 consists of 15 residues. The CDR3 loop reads CASSEEGARSQPQHF. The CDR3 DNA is TGTGCCAGCAGTGAAGAGGGGGCGCGAAGTCAGCCCCAGCATTTT.

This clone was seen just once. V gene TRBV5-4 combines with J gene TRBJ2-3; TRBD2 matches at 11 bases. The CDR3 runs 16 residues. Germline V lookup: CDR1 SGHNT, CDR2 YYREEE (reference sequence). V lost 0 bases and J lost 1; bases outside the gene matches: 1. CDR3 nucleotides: TGTGCCAGCAGCTTGGGACTAGCGGGACGCACAGATACGCAGTATTTT. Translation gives CASSLGLAGRTDTQYF.

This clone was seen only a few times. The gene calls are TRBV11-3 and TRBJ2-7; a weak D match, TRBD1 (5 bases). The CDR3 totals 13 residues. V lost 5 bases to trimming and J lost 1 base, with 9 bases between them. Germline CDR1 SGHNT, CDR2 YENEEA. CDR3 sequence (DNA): TGTGCCAGCAGCCTTCAGGGATCCTACGAGCAGTACTTC. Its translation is CASSLQGSYEQYF.

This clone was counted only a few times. This CDR3 reads CASSVGVGGKGLAYEQYF. The DNA of the CDR3 is TGTGCCAGCAGCGTAGGAGTTGGAGGGAAGGGATTGGCCTACGAGCAGTACTTC. V and J are TRBV9 and TRBJ2-7, with D tentatively TRBD2 (6 bases). The CDR3 loop spans 18 amino acids. Trimming left V 0 bases short and J 2 bases short, with 21 bases between. The germline gives CDR1 SGDLS, CDR2 YYNGEE.

CDR3 bases: TGCGCCAGCACACCTCGGGGCGGGAGTTCCTACAATGAGCAGTTCTTC. Translation: CASTPRGGSSYNEQFF. V and J are TRBV4-1 and TRBJ2-1; 7 nucleotides agree with TRBD2. The CDR3 spans 16 residues. Germline lookup yields CDR1 MGHRA and CDR2 YSYEKL. V was pared by 7 bases and J by 1 base, with 10 bases of the junction left unmatched.

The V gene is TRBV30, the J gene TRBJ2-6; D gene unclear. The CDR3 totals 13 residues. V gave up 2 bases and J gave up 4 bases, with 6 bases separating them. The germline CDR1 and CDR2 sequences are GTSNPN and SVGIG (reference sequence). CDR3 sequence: CAWSLPGANVLTF. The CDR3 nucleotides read TGTGCCTGGAGTCTCCCGGGGGCCAACGTCCTGACTTTC.

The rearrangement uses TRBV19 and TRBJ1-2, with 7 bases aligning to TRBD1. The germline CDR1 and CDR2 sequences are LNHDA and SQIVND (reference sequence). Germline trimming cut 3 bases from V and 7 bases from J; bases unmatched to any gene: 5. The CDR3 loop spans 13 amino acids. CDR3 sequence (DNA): TGTGCCAGTAGTATCAACAACAGGGGTGGCTACACCTTC. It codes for CASSINNRGGYTF.

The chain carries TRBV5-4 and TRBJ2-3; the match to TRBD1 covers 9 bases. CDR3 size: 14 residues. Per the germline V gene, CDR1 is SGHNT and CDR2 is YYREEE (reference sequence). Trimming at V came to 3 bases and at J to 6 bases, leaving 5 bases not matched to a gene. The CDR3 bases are TGTGCCAGCAGCTACAGACAGGGGGTGGATACGCAGTATTTT. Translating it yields CASSYRQGVDTQYF.

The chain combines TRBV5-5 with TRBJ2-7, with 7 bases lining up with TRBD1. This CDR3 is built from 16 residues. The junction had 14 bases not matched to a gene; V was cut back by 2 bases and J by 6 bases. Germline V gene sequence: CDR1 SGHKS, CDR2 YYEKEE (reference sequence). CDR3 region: CASSLLGKGASSEQYV. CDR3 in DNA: TGTGCCAGCAGCTTACTTGGGAAGGGGGCAAGTAGCGAGCAGTACGTC.

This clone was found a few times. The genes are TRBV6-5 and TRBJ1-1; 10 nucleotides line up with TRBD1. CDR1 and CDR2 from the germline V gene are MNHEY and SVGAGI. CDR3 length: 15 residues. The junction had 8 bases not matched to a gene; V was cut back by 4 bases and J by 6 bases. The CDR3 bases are TGTGCCAGCAGTTCCCGGGACAGGGGACACGCTGAAGCTTTCTTT. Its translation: CASSSRDRGHAEAFF.

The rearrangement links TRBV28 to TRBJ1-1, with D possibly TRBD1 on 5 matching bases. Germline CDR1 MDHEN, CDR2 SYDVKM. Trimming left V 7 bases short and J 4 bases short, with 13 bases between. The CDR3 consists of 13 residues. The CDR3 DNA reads TGTGCCAGCACAAAGCAGGGTGTCACTGAAGCTTTCTTT. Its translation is CASTKQGVTEAFF.

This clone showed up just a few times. The CDR3 loop is CASSLLMQGSEKLFF. The CDR3, as DNA: TGTGCCAGCAGTCTCCTTATGCAGGGTAGTGAAAAACTGTTTTTT. The chain recombines TRBV28 with TRBJ1-4; maybe TRBD1 (5 bases). The CDR3 length is 15 residues. V was shortened by 5 bases and J by 7 bases, with 17 bases between the two germline ends. Looked up from germline, CDR1 is MDHEN and CDR2 is SYDVKM.

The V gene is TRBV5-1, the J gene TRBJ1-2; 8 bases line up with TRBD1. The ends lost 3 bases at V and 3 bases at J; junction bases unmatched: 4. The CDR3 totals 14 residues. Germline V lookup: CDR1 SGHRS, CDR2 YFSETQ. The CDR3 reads CASSSGQGDYGYTF. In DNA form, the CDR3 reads TGCGCCAGCAGCTCCGGACAGGGAGACTATGGCTACACCTTC.

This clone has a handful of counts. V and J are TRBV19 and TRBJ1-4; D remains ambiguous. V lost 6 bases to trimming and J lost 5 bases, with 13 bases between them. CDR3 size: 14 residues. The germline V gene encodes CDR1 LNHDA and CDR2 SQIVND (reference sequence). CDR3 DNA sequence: TGTGCCAGTAGAGGAGGAACTTTCAATGAAAAACTGTTTTTT. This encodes CASRGGTFNEKLFF.

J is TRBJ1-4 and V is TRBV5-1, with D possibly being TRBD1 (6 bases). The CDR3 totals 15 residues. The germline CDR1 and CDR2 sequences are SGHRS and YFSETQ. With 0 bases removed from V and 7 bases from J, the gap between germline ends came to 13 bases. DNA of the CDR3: TGCGCCAGCAGCTTGGCCGGGGGGCACGGTGAAAAACTGTTTTTT. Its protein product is CASSLAGGHGEKLFF.

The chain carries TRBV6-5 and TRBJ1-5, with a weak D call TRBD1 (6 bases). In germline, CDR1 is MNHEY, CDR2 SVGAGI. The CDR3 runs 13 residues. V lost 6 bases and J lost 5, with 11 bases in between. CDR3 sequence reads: CASRWGRDQPQHF. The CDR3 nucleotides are TGTGCCAGCAGATGGGGGCGGGATCAGCCCCAGCATTTT.

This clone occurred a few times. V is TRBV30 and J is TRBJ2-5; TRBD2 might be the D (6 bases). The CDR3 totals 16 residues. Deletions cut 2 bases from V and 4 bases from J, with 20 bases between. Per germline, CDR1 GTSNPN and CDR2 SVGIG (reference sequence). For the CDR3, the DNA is TGTGCCTGGAGTCCACCCCGTGGAGGGACGGGAGAGACCCAGTACTTC. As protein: CAWSPPRGGTGETQYF.